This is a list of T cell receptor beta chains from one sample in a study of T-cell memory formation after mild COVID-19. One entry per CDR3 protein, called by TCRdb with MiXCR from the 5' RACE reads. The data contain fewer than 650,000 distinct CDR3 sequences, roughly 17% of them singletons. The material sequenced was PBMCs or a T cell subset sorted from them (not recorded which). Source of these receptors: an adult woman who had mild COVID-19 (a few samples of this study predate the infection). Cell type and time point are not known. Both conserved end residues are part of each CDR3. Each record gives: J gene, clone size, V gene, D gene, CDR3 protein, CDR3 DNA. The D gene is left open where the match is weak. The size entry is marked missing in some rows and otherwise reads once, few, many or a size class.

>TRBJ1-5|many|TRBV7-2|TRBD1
CASSFFLGTGIQPQHF
TGTGCCAGCAGCTTCTTCCTTGGGACAGGGATTCAGCCCCAGCATTTT
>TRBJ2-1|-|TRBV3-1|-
CASSQLATPYNEQFF
TGTGCCAGCAGCCAACTAGCGACCCCCTACAATGAGCAGTTCTTC
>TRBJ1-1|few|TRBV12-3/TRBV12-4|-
CASSFWGGGTEAFF
TGTGCCAGCAGTTTCTGGGGGGGAGGCACTGAAGCTTTCTTT
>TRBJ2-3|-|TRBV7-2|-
CASSFFRDTQYF
TGTGCCAGCAGCTTCTTTCGAGATACGCAGTATTTT
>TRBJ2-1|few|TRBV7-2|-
CASSLAGIYNEQFF
TGTGCCAGCAGCTTAGCAGGTATTTACAATGAGCAGTTCTTC
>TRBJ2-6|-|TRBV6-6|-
CASNRDRSGANVLTF
TGTGCCAGCAATCGAGACAGGTCTGGGGCCAACGTCCTGACTTTC
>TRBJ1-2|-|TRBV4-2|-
CASSPQKGGYGYTF
TGTGCCAGCAGCCCTCAGAAGGGGGGGTATGGCTACACCTTC
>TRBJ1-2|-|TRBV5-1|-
CASSLAGEGIYGYTF
TGCGCCAGCAGCTTGGCAGGCGAGGGAATCTATGGCTACACCTTC
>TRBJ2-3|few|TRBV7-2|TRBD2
CASSFGTSGRAKGDTQYF
TGTGCCAGCAGCTTTGGGACTAGCGGGAGGGCTAAGGGAGATACGCAGTATTTT
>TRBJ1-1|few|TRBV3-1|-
CASSRAGEAFF
TGTGCCAGCAGCCGGGCCGGTGAAGCTTTCTTT
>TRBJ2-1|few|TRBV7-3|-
CASSLGRHLNEQFF
TGTGCCAGCAGCTTAGGTAGGCACCTCAATGAGCAGTTCTTC
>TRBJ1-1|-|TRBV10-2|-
CASTPGEGNTEAFF
TGCGCCAGCACCCCAGGGGAGGGGAACACTGAAGCTTTCTTT
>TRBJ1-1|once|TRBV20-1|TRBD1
CSARPGGATEAFF
TGCAGTGCTAGGCCAGGGGGCGCCACTGAAGCTTTCTTT
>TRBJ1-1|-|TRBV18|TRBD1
CASSPPQTGEAFF
TGTGCCAGCTCACCACCGCAGACAGGGGAAGCTTTCTTT
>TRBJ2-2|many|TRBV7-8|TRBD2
CASSFLTSGRTNTGELFF
TGTGCCAGCAGCTTCTTGACTAGCGGGAGGACCAACACCGGGGAGCTGTTTTTT
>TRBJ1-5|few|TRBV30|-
CAWSSTYSNQPQHF
TGTGCCTGGAGTTCGACCTATAGCAATCAGCCCCAGCATTTT
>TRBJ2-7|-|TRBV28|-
CASRDSNSPYEQYF
TGTGCCAGCAGGGATTCAAATAGCCCCTACGAGCAGTACTTC
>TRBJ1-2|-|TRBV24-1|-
CATSDRPGPPGYTF
TGTGCCACCAGTGATAGGCCGGGACCGCCCGGCTACACCTTC
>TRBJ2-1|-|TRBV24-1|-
CATSAGRTRNEQFF
TGTGCCACCAGTGCCGGAAGGACGCGCAATGAGCAGTTCTTC
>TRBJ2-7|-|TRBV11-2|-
CASSTLQSSYEQYF
TGTGCCAGCAGTACCCTGCAGTCCTCCTACGAGCAGTACTTC
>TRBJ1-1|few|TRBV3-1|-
CASSQSDTEAFF
TGTGCCAGCAGCCAAAGTGACACTGAAGCTTTCTTT
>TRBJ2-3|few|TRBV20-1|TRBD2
CSARDLLADTDTQYF
TGCAGTGCTAGAGATCTTCTAGCGGACACAGATACGCAGTATTTT
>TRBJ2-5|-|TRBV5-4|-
CASSLSPAATQETQYF
TGTGCCAGCAGCTTGTCTCCAGCGGCTACCCAAGAGACCCAGTACTTC
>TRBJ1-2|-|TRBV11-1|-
CASSPRREHDYGYTF
TGTGCCAGCAGCCCCCGGCGGGAACACGACTATGGCTACACCTTC
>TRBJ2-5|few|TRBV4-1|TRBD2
CASSQSPGGVAGEYQETQYF
TGCGCCAGCAGCCAATCCCCGGGCGGGGTAGCGGGGGAGTACCAAGAGACCCAGTACTTC
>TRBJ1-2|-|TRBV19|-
CASSTRNSYGYTF
TGTGCAAGTAGTACCCGGAACAGCTATGGCTACACCTTC
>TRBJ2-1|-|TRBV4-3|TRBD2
CASSQEASGRYEQFF
TGCGCCAGCAGCCAAGAGGCTAGCGGGAGATATGAGCAGTTCTTC
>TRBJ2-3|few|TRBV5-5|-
CASSLEGGRVTQYF
TGTGCCAGCAGCTTGGAGGGCGGGCGTGTTACGCAGTATTTT
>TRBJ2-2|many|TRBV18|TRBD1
CASSPQGALSGELFF
TGTGCCAGCTCACCACAGGGGGCTCTATCCGGGGAGCTGTTTTTT
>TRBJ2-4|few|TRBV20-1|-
CSARSLGQGNIQYF
TGCAGTGCTAGATCACTCGGGCAGGGAAACATTCAGTACTTC
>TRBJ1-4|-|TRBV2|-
CASSDARGYETLFF
TGTGCCAGCAGTGACGCACGAGGCTATGAAACACTGTTTTTT
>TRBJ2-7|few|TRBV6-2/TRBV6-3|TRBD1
CASQGQGIYEQYF
TGTGCCAGTCAAGGACAGGGAATATACGAGCAGTACTTC
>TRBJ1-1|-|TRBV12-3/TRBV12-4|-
CASRNRPRGTEAFF
TGTGCCAGCAGGAACAGGCCCCGGGGCACTGAAGCTTTCTTT
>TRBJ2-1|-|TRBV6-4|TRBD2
CASSDGLGPYNEQFF
TGTGCCAGCAGTGATGGACTAGGTCCCTACAATGAGCAGTTCTTC
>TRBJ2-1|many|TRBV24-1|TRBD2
CATSDASGRAYNEQFF
TGTGCCACCAGTGATGCTAGCGGGAGGGCTTACAATGAGCAGTTCTTC
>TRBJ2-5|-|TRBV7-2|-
CASSPIPGSGLDQETQYF
TGTGCCAGCAGCCCAATCCCGGGCAGCGGACTGGATCAAGAGACCCAGTACTTC
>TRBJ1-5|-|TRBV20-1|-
CSAGDGLSNQPQHF
TGCAGTGCTGGCGACGGTCTTAGCAATCAGCCCCAGCATTTT
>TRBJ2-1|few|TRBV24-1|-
CATSGRDFFSYNEQFF
TGTGCCACCAGCGGCCGGGACTTCTTCTCCTACAATGAGCAGTTCTTC
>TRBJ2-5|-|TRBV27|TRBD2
CASSSLTSITSETQYF
TGTGCCAGCAGTTCTTTGACTAGCATCACGTCAGAGACCCAGTACTTC
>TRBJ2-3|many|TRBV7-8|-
CASSLHFGGTDTQYF
TGTGCCAGCAGCTTACACTTTGGAGGCACAGATACGCAGTATTTT
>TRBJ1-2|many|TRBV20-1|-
CSASGSTNYGYTF
TGCAGTGCTAGCGGGAGCACTAACTATGGCTACACCTTC
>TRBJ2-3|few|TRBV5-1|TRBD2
CASSPRSGETDTQYF
TGCGCCAGCAGCCCCCGGAGCGGGGAGACAGATACGCAGTATTTT
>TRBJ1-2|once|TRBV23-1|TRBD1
CASSQKRGGLGGYTF
TGCGCCAGCAGCCAAAAGAGAGGGGGCCTGGGTGGCTACACCTTC
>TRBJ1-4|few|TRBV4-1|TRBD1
CASSQEEDRTLELFF
TGCGCCAGCAGCCAAGAGGAGGACAGGACCCTTGAACTGTTTTTT
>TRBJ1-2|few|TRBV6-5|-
CASSYRQNYGYTF
TGTGCCAGCAGTTACCGACAGAACTATGGCTACACCTTC
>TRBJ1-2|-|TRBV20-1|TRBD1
CSATPRQGTSYGYTF
TGCAGTGCTACCCCCAGACAGGGAACCTCCTATGGCTACACCTTC
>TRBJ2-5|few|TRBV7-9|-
CASWRQETQYF
TGTGCCAGCTGGCGGCAAGAGACCCAGTACTTC
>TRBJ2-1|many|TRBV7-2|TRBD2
CASSLGGSNGEQFF
TGTGCCAGCAGCTTGGGGGGGTCTAATGGCGAGCAGTTCTTC
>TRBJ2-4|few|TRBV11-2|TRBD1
CASRQIRDRGSKNIQYF
TGTGCCAGCAGGCAAATCCGGGACAGGGGGTCCAAAAACATTCAGTACTTC
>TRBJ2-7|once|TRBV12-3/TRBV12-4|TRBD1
CASSADRGHEQYF
TGTGCCAGCAGTGCGGACAGGGGCCACGAGCAGTACTTC
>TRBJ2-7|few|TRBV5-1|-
CASSLRPAKGEQYF
TGCGCCAGCAGCTTACGGCCGGCGAAGGGCGAGCAGTACTTC
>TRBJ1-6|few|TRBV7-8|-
CASGKDGLVSPLHF
TGTGCCAGCGGCAAAGACGGGCTTGTATCACCCCTCCACTTT
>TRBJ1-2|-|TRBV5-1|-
CASSLGAAYGYTF
TGCGCCAGCAGCTTGGGAGCTGCCTATGGCTACACCTTC